The 11 T cell receptor beta chains below come from one sample, sequenced in a study of T cells in Graves' hyperthyroidism and ophthalmopathy. RNA transcripts yielded amplified TCR beta CDR3 regions. The HTBI primer set drove a first-round RT-PCR of the TCR CDR3. TCRdb analysed the multiplex PCR reads with MiXCR anew, one entry per CDR3 protein. The sample lists under 400,000 distinct CDR3 sequences; over 15% were seen once. The sequenced sample was blood. These receptors originate from a woman aged 50 to 60 with Graves' hyperthyroidism.

With respect to this clonotype: This may arise from a read error, as a much more abundant clone is one base away. The CDR3 does not close with the conserved phenylalanine or tryptophan, likely indicating a read error. The chain couples TRBV7-8 to TRBJ1-5; 9 bases are shared with TRBD1. Germline CDR1 SGHVS, CDR2 FQNEAQ. CDR3 size: 14 residues. Trimming cost V 5 bases and J 2 bases; bases outside gene matches: 1. CDR3 DNA sequence: TGTGCCAGCAGCCGACAGGGGGGCAATCAGCCCCAGCATTCT. It encodes CASSRQGGNQPQHS.

The genes are TRBV6-1 and TRBJ2-3, with 10 positions matching TRBD2. The ends lost 5 bases at V and 5 bases at J; junction bases unmatched: 10. The CDR3 has 16 residues. Per germline, CDR1 MNHNS and CDR2 SASEGT. DNA of the CDR3: TGTGCCAGCAGTACGAATCCTAGCGGGGGCGGAGATACGCAGTATTTT. It translates to CASSTNPSGGGDTQYF.

This clonotype occurred many times. The rearrangement uses TRBV7-3 and TRBJ2-1; D is perhaps TRBD2 (6 bases). Trimming removed 2 bases at V and 7 bases at J, with 21 bases between. The CDR3 totals 17 residues. Germline assignment: CDR1 SGHTA and CDR2 FQGTGA. CDR3 in DNA: TGTGCCAGCAGCTTAGCCCCCGGGCTAGCGAAGGGGAATGAGCAGTTCTTC. Translation gives CASSLAPGLAKGNEQFF.

This clonotype has just a few counts. The chain combines TRBV7-8 with TRBJ1-5; no clear D gene. Germline values: CDR1 SGHVS, CDR2 FQNEAQ. CDR3 size: 16 residues. Trimming removed 0 bases from V and 3 bases from J, with 12 bases in between. The CDR3 loop is CASSLARTALNQPQHF. CDR3 DNA: TGTGCCAGCAGCTTAGCGAGAACTGCCCTCAATCAGCCCCAGCATTTT.

This sequence joins TRBV11-1 and TRBJ2-6, with D possibly matching TRBD1 (6 bases). The V gene's germline CDR1 is SGHAT and CDR2 FQDESV (reference sequence). V was cut by 1 base and J by 0 bases, with 13 bases left in between. The CDR3 contains 18 residues. The CDR3 nucleotides read TGTGCCAGCAGCTTAGATACAGGGATCCCCTCTGGGGCCAACGTCCTGACTTTC. This encodes CASSLDTGIPSGANVLTF.

CDR3 nucleotide sequence: TGTGCCAGCAGTTACTCGTACCGGGGAGAGACCCAGTACTTC. It is translated as CASSYSYRGETQYF. The chain is built from TRBV6-5 and TRBJ2-5; D is perhaps TRBD2 (5 bases). This CDR3 contains 14 residues. The V end lost 0 bases, the J end lost 4 bases, and 9 bases lay between the germline ends. The germline V gene encodes CDR1 MNHEY and CDR2 SVGAGI.

The chain employs TRBV27 and TRBJ2-3; 7 positions match TRBD1. The CDR3 is made up of 14 amino acids. CDR1 is MNHEY and CDR2 is SMNVEV in the germline V gene (reference sequence). J was trimmed by 6 bases and V by 6 bases; bases with no gene match: 9. The CDR3 protein is CASSVSTRGDTQYF. The CDR3 DNA follows: TGTGCCAGCAGCGTATCAACCAGGGGGGATACGCAGTATTTT.

This clonotype was picked up a small number of times. The J gene is TRBJ2-5, the V gene TRBV4-1; tentatively, D is TRBD1 (6 bases). The CDR3 has 15 amino acids. V lost 2 bases and J 5 bases, leaving 15 bases between the germline ends. Germline CDR1 reads MGHRA; CDR2 reads YSYEKL. CDR3 sequence: CASSQSRGLGETQYF. The CDR3 DNA reads TGCGCCAGCAGCCAAAGCAGGGGATTGGGGGAGACCCAGTACTTC.

This clonotype was observed many times. The chain joins TRBV2 to TRBJ2-4; either TRBD1 or TRBD2 may fit D (6 bases each). Trimming pared 4 bases from V and 6 bases from J, leaving 10 bases between. The CDR3 covers 13 residues. Germline V CDR1 and CDR2: SNHLY, FYNNEI. CDR3 nucleotide sequence: TGTGCCAGCAGTGTCGGGGGCGGAAACATTCAGTACTTC. Its protein product is CASSVGGGNIQYF.

This clonotype showed up just a few times. The chain is built from TRBV2 and TRBJ2-5; 10 nucleotides agree with TRBD2. The ends lost 5 bases at V and 4 bases at J; junction bases unmatched: 7. Germline CDR1 reads SNHLY; CDR2 reads FYNNEI. The CDR3 contains 15 residues. Here the CDR3 reads CASSYLAGGSETQYF. The CDR3 coding sequence is TGTGCCAGCAGTTACTTAGCGGGGGGATCAGAGACCCAGTACTTC.

J is TRBJ1-2 and V is TRBV28; the D is unclear. The CDR3 loop spans 13 amino acids. The germline V and J ends were trimmed by 2 bases and 1 base, with 5 bases remaining between them. From germline, CDR1 is MDHEN and CDR2 SYDVKM. CDR3 sequence: CASSLRVNYGYTF. CDR3 nucleotides: TGTGCCAGCAGTTTAAGGGTTAACTATGGCTACACCTTC.